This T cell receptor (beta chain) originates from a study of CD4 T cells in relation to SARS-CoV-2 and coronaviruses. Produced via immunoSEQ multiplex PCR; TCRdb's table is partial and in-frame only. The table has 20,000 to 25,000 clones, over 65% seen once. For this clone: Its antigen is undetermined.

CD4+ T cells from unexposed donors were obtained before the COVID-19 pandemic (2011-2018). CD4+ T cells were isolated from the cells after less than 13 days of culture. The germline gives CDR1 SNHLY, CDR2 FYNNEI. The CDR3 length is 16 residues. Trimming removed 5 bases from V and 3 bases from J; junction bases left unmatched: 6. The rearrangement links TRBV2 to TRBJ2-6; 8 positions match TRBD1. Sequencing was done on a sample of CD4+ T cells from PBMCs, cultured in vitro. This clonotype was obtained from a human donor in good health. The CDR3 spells CASSRQGTVGANVLTF. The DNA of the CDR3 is TGTGCCAGCAGTCGACAGGGGACGGTTGGGGCCAACGTCCTGACTTTC.